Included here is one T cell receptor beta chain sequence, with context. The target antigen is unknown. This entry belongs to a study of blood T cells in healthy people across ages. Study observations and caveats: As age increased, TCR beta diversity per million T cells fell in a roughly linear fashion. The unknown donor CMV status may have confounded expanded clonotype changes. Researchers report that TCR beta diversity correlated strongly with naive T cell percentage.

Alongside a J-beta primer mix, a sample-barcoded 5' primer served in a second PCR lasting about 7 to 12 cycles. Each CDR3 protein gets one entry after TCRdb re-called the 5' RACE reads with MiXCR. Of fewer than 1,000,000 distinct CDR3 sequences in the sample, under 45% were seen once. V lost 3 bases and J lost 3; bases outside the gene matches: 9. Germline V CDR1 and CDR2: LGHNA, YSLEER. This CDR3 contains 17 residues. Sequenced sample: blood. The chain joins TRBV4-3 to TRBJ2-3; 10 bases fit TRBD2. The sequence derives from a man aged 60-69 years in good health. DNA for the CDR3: TGCGCCAGCAGCCAGGGAATCCTAGCGGGGGAGACAGATACGCAGTATTTT. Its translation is CASSQGILAGETDTQYF.